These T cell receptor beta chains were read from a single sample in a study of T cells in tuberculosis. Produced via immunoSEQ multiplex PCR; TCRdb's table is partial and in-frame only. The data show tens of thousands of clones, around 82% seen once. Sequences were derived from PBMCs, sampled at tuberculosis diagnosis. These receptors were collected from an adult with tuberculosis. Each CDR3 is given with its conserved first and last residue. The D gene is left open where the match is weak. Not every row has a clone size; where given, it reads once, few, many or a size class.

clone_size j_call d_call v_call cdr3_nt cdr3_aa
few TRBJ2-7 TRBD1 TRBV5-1 TGCGCCAGCAGTACCGGACAGGGGCGACCGAAAGAGCAGTACTTC CASSTGQGRPKEQYF
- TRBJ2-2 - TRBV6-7 TGTGCCAGCAGTGCTGAAATCGACAGGAGAATTGCGAACACCGGGGAGCTGTTTTTT CASSAEIDRRIANTGELFF
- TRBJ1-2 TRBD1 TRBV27 TGTGCCAGCAGTTTTAGGGGGCCAAACTATGGCTACACCTTC CASSFRGPNYGYTF
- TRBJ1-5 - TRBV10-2 TGCGCCAGCAGTGAGGAAGACAGGAGCAATCAGCCCCAGCATTTT CASSEEDRSNQPQHF
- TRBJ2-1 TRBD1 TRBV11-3 TGTGCCAGCAGCTCCAGGACAGGGGGGCGGGATGAGCAGTTCTTC CASSSRTGGRDEQFF
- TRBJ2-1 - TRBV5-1 TGCGCCAGCAGCTCGGCGGGGAGACAAATGGGCAATGAGCAGTTCTTC CASSSAGRQMGNEQFF
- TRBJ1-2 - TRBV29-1 TGCAGCGTTGAAGGCCGTGAGGGCTACACCTTC CSVEGREGYTF
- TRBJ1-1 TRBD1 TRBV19 TGTGCCAGTAGTCCCCGGGACAGTGAAGCTTTCTTT CASSPRDSEAFF
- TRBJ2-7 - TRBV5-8 TGTGCCAGCAGCAATCCGGGACAAACCTACGAGCAGTACTTC CASSNPGQTYEQYF
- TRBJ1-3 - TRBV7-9 TGTGCCAGCAGCTTAGCGGGACGGGGGAGCGGAAACACCATATATTTT CASSLAGRGSGNTIYF
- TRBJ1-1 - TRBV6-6 TGTGCCAGCACTTGGATCTGGGACAAGAAGAACACTGAAGCTTTCTTT CASTWIWDKKNTEAFF
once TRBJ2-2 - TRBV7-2 TGTGCCAGCAAAATACAGGGTGGTACGACCGGGGAGCTGTTTTTT CASKIQGGTTGELFF
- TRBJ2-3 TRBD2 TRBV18 TGTGCCAGCTCAACGGGACTAGAGGGCACAGATACGCAGTATTTT CASSTGLEGTDTQYF
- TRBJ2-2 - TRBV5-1 TGCGCCAGCAGCCGACAGGAAGGACCCGGGGAGCTGTTTTTT CASSRQEGPGELFF
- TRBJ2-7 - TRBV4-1 TGCGCCAGCAGCCAAGGCTACAGCCGCTACGAGCAGTACTTC CASSQGYSRYEQYF
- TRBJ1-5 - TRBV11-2 TGTGCCAGCAGCTCCACTCCGGGGGTCGGTCAGCCCCAGCATTTT CASSSTPGVGQPQHF
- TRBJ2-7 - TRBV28 TGTGCCAGCAGTTTGAGACCCGTAGGGGCCTACGAGCAGTACTTC CASSLRPVGAYEQYF
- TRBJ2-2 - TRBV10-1 TGCGCCAGCAGTGTCCAGCAGCGCGGAACCGGGGAGCTGTTTTTT CASSVQQRGTGELFF
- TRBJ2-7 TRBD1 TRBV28 TGTGCCAGCAGCCGACAGGGTTTACAGTTCTACGAGCAGTACTTC CASSRQGLQFYEQYF
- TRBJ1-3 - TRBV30 TGTGCCTGCTCTAGGGAGTCATTCGGAAACACCATATATTTT CACSRESFGNTIYF
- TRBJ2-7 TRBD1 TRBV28 TGTGCCAGCAGTTTTGGGGGGACAGGGAAGTACGAGCAGTACTTC CASSFGGTGKYEQYF
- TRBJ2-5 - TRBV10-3 TGTGCCATCAGTGGCTTAGAGGAGACCCAGTACTTC CAISGLEETQYF
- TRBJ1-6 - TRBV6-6 TGTGCCAGCAGAGTAATGTCCGGGGTAAATAATTCACCCCTCCACTTT CASRVMSGVNNSPLHF
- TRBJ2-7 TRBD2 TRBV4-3 TGCGCCAGCAGCCAATCCACTAGCGGGGGGGCCAAAGCTTACGAGCAGTACTTC CASSQSTSGGAKAYEQYF
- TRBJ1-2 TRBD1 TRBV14 TGTGCCAGCAGCCGCGACAGGGATTACTATGGCTACACCTTC CASSRDRDYYGYTF
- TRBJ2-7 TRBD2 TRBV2 TGTGCCAGCAGTGAGGGACTACCGGGGGGAAGCTCCTACGAGCAGTACTTC CASSEGLPGGSSYEQYF
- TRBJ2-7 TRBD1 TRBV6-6 TGTGCCAGCAGTTTCCAGGGGGCTCCGGACGAGCAGTACTTC CASSFQGAPDEQYF
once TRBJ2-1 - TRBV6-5 TGTGCCAGCAGTTACCGGGTAGACAATGAGCAGTTCTTC CASSYRVDNEQFF
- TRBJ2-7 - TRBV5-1 TGCGCCAGCAGCTTGGTTTCTCGCGGCGCGAGCTCCTACGAGCAGTACTTC CASSLVSRGASSYEQYF
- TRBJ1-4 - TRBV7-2 TGTGCCAGCAGCTTAAGATTGGCCGAAAAACTGTTTTTT CASSLRLAEKLFF
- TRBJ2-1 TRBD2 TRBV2 TGTGCCAGCAGACCCGGACTAGCGGCCAGCTCCTACAATGAGCAGTTCTTC CASRPGLAASSYNEQFF
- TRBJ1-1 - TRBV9 TGTGCCAGCAGCCCGATCTCCGGGGAAGCTTTCTTT CASSPISGEAFF
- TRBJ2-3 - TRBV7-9 TGTGCCAGCAGCTTTGGGACATTCGTCAGCACAGATACGCAGTATTTT CASSFGTFVSTDTQYF
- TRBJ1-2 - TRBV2 TGTGCCAGCAGTCAATGGGTGGGCCGTTCGACCTATGGCTACACCTTC CASSQWVGRSTYGYTF
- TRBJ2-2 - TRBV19 TGTGCCAGTAGTATGGGCGGGGGCACGACCGGGGAGCTGTTTTTT CASSMGGGTTGELFF
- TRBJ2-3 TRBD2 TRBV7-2 TGTGCCAGCAGCCCCCCTCGCGGGGGGGCCTGGACAGATACGCAGTATTTT CASSPPRGGAWTDTQYF
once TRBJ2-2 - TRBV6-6 TGTGCCAGCAGTTACGAGGGATTGAACACCGGGGAGCTGTTTTTT CASSYEGLNTGELFF
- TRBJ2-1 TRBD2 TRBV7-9 TGTGCCAGCAGCTTTAGGGTGACTAGCGGGAAAAGTGAGCAGTTCTTC CASSFRVTSGKSEQFF
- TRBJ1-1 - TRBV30 TGTGCCTGGAGTGGATCTTGGTCTGAGGGCACTGAAGCTTTCTTT CAWSGSWSEGTEAFF
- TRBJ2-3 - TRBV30 TGTGCCTGGAATCGGGCAGATACGCAGTATTTT CAWNRADTQYF
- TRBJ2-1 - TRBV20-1 TGCAGTGCTCTCCGGGACTTTGAGCAGTTCTTC CSALRDFEQFF
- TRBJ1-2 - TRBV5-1 TGCGCCAGCAGCGGACGGGGAGGCTACACCTTC CASSGRGGYTF